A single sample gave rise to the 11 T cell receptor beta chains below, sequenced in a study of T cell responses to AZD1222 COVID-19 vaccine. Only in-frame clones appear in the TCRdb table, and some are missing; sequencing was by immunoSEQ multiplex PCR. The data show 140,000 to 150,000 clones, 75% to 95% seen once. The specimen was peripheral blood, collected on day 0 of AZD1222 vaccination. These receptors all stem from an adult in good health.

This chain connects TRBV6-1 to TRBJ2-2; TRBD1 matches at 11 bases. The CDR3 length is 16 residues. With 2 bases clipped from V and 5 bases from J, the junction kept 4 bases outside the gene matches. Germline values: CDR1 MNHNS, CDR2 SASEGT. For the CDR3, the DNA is TGTGCCAGCAGTGAATTAGGACAGGGGGCGACCGGGGAGCTGTTTTTT. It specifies CASSELGQGATGELFF.

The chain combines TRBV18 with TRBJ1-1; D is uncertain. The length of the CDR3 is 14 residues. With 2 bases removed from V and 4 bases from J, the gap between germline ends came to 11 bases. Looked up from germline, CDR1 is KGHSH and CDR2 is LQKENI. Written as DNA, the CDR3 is TGTGCCAGCTCACCAGCGGGGATTGGCACTGAAGCTTTCTTT. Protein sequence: CASSPAGIGTEAFF.

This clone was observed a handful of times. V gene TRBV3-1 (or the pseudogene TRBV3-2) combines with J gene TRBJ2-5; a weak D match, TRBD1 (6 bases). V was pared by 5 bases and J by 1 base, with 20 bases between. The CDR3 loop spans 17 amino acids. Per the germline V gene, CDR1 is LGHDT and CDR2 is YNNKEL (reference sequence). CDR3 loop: CASSGTGSEPFQETQYF. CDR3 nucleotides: TGTGCCAGCAGCGGTACAGGGTCCGAACCTTTCCAAGAGACCCAGTACTTC.

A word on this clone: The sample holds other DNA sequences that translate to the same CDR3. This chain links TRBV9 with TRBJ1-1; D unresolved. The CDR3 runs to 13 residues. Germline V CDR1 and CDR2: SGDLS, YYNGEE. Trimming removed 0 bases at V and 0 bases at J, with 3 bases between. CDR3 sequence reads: CASSVGMNTEAFF. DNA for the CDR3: TGTGCCAGCAGCGTAGGGATGAACACTGAAGCTTTCTTT.

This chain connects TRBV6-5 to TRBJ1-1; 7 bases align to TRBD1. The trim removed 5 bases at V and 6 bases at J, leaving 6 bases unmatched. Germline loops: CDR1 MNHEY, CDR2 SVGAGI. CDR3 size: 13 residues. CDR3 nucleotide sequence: TGTGCCAGCAGTCTGACAGGGTCGGCTGAAGCTTTCTTT. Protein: CASSLTGSAEAFF.

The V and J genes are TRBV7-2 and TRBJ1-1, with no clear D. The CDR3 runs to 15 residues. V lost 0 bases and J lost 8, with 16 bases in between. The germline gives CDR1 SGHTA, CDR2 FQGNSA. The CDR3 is CASSLASTGRTEAFF. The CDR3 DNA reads TGTGCCAGCAGCTTAGCTTCAACCGGACGGACGGAAGCTTTCTTT.

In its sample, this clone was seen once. CDR3 DNA: TGTGCCAGCAGCCAAGATGTAGCTAACCCGTACGAGCAGTACTTC. It is translated as CASSQDVANPYEQYF. The gene calls are TRBV3-1 (or the pseudogene TRBV3-2) and TRBJ2-7; unclear D gene. V lost 0 bases to trimming and J lost 4 bases, with 13 bases between them. From germline, CDR1 is LGHDT and CDR2 YNNKEL (reference sequence). The CDR3 totals 15 residues.

The CDR3 DNA sequence: TGTGCCAGCAGCTTAGAGGGTGGCAGCGGCCCTGGCTACACCTTC. Protein: CASSLEGGSGPGYTF. The chain uses TRBV7-8 and TRBJ1-2, with D hard to call. Germline V CDR1 and CDR2: SGHVS, FQNEAQ. V lost 1 base, J lost 7 bases, and 16 bases lay in between. This CDR3 region has 15 residues.

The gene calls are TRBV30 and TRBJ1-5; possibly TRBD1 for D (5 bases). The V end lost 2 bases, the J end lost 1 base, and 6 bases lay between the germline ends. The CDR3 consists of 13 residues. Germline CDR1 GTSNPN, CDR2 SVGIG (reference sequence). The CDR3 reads CAWSKGSNQPQHF. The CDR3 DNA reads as TGTGCCTGGAGTAAGGGGAGCAATCAGCCCCAGCATTTT. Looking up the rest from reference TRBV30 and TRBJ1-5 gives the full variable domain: SQTIHQWPATLVQPVGSPLSLECTVEGTSNPNLYWYRQAAGRGLQLLFYSVGIGQISSEVPQNLSASRPQDRQFILSSKKLLLSDSGFYLCAWSKGSNQPQHFGDGTRLSIL.

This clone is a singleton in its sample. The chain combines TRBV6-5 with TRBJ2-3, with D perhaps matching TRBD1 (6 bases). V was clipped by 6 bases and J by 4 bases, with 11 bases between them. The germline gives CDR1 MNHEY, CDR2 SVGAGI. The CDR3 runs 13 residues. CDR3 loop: CASRVTGSDTQYF. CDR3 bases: TGTGCCAGCAGGGTTACAGGGTCAGATACGCAGTATTTT.

Written as DNA, the CDR3 is TGTGCCAGCAGCCGTAGCCACTCCTACAATGAGCAGTTCTTC. Amino acids: CASSRSHSYNEQFF. The chain uses TRBV3-1 (or the pseudogene TRBV3-2) and TRBJ2-1; D ambiguous. The CDR3 sequence is 14 residues long. The ends were cut back, 4 bases at V and 0 bases at J, with 7 bases in the middle. Germline lookup yields CDR1 LGHDT and CDR2 YNNKEL (reference sequence).